The 5 T cell receptor beta chains presented below share a single source sample, sequenced in a study of patients and donors after allogeneic stem cell transplantation. A single record per CDR3 protein comes from TCRdb applying MiXCR to the RT-PCR reads. The repertoire has about a million distinct CDR3 sequences, about a sixth of them found once; the top ten carry roughly 6%. The sequenced sample consisted of blood, either unsorted or a sorted T cell fraction (not recorded which). Receptors were obtained from a human donor who was either an allogeneic HSCT recipient or a stem cell or donor lymphocyte infusion donor (not recorded which). It is not recorded whose cells these are; they may come from a transplant donor.

This chain connects TRBV5-5 to TRBJ2-3; 10 positions agree with TRBD2. The CDR3 is made up of 17 amino acids. Per the germline V gene, CDR1 is SGHKS and CDR2 is YYEKEE (reference sequence). Unmatched junction bases numbered 7, after V lost 0 bases and J lost 3 bases. Here the CDR3 reads CASSLVGLAIKTDTQYF. In DNA, the CDR3 is TGTGCCAGCAGCTTGGTGGGACTAGCGATAAAAACAGATACGCAGTATTTT.

The chain has TRBV28 and TRBJ1-5; D ambiguous. The germline CDR1 and CDR2 sequences are MDHEN and SYDVKM. The CDR3 has 13 residues. Trimming pared 10 bases from V and 7 bases from J, leaving 17 bases between. CDR3 sequence (DNA): TGTGCCACCGTGAACAAACCCGACCAGCCCCAGCATTTT. It codes for CATVNKPDQPQHF.

In this sample, this clonotype turned up a few times. The V and J genes are TRBV12-3 or TRBV12-4 and TRBJ2-7, with D perhaps matching TRBD2 (6 bases). The CDR3 covers 13 residues. Trimming removed 8 bases at V and 0 bases at J, with 11 bases between. Here the CDR3 reads CASRAGSSYEQYF. DNA for the CDR3: TGTGCCAGCCGCGCGGGGAGCTCCTACGAGCAGTACTTC.

The genes are TRBV3-1 and TRBJ1-1, with unresolved D. The CDR3 is made up of 14 amino acids. V was trimmed by 5 bases and J by 1 base, leaving 11 bases between them. Germline CDR1 and CDR2: LGHDT and YNNKEL (reference sequence). The CDR3 loop is CASSTQRANTEAFF. CDR3 sequence (DNA): TGTGCCAGCAGCACCCAAAGGGCGAACACTGAAGCTTTCTTT.

The sample holds a few counts of this clonotype. The chain recombines TRBV20-1 with TRBJ1-6; 12 bases match TRBD1. Germline V gene data show CDR1 as DFQATT and CDR2 as SNEGSKA (reference sequence). The CDR3 has 13 amino acids. The ends lost 7 bases at V and 9 bases at J; junction bases unmatched: 4. The CDR3, as DNA: TGCAGTGGCGGGGACAGGGGGCTTTCACCCCTCCACTTT. Residues: CSGGDRGLSPLHF.